This passage covers 32 T cell receptor beta chains from one sample sequenced in a study of T cell repertoires in cytomegalovirus infection. TCRdb analysed the reads with MiXCR anew, one entry per CDR3 protein. The data show about 300,000 distinct CDR3 sequences, with roughly a tenth seen just once and approximately 2.4% held by the top ten. Material for sequencing was PBMCs. The receptor source for this set is a human donor in good health (CMV status not recorded). Some clones in this sample may be carry-over from other donors' samples.

This clonotype was seen many times. The chain employs TRBV5-1 and TRBJ1-2; D may be TRBD1 (6 bases). V dropped 0 bases and J dropped 1 base, with 10 bases sitting between them. CDR1 is SGHRS and CDR2 is YFSETQ in the germline V gene. The CDR3 runs to 15 residues. The CDR3 DNA reads as TGCGCCAGCAGCTTGGGGGGGCGGAATAACTATGGCTACACCTTC. Protein product: CASSLGGRNNYGYTF.

At least ten counts were recorded for this clonotype. As DNA, the CDR3 is TGTGCCAGCAGGGAAGATGGACAGGTGACTGAAGCTTTCTTT. This translates into CASREDGQVTEAFF. V usage is TRBV6-4 and J usage is TRBJ1-1; 7 bases are shared with TRBD1. This CDR3 contains 14 residues. After removal of 6 bases from V and 5 bases from J, the junction contained 9 bases not matched to a gene. The germline gives CDR1 MRHNA, CDR2 SNTAGT.

This clonotype has a count of ten or more. The rearrangement links TRBV7-2 to TRBJ1-2; 7 bases map to TRBD1. Germline V lookup: CDR1 SGHTA, CDR2 FQGNSA. The CDR3 is made up of 15 amino acids. V shed 5 bases, J shed 5 bases, and the junction held 11 bases outside the gene matches. In nucleotides, the CDR3 is TGTGCCAGCAGCCCCCAGACAGGGACGTCTTATGGCTACACCTTC. Its protein product is CASSPQTGTSYGYTF.

This clonotype appeared many times. This rearrangement joins TRBV7-2 to TRBJ1-5; D ambiguous. Trimming pared 4 bases from V and 1 base from J, leaving 11 bases between. Germline values: CDR1 SGHTA, CDR2 FQGNSA. CDR3 length: 15 residues. Here the CDR3 DNA reads TGTGCCAGCAGCTCCGAGTGGGTGAGCAATCAGCCCCAGCATTTT. It yields the protein CASSSEWVSNQPQHF.

This clonotype has more than one count but fewer than ten. The CDR3 DNA sequence: TGCAGTGCTAGGGCCGTCAGCGGCAAAGAGACCCAGTACTTC. It specifies CSARAVSGKETQYF. V gene TRBV20-1 combines with J gene TRBJ2-5; D perhaps matches TRBD2 (5 bases). Germline-derived CDR1 and CDR2 are DFQATT and SNEGSKA (reference sequence). Trimming pared 3 bases from V and 3 bases from J, leaving 14 bases between. The CDR3 is 14 residues long.

This clonotype was recorded at least ten times. The chain joins TRBV7-2 to TRBJ1-6, with D unresolved. Trimming took off 1 base at V and 7 bases at J, with 5 bases between the two ends. In germline, CDR1 is SGHTA, CDR2 FQGNSA. This CDR3 comprises 13 residues. The CDR3 is CASSLVPNSPLHF. The CDR3 DNA sequence: TGTGCCAGCAGCTTAGTGCCGAATTCACCCCTCCACTTT. The full variable domain, in which reference TRBV7-2 and TRBJ1-6 provide the parts outside the CDR3, is GAGVSQSPSNKVTEKGKDVELRCDPISGHTALYWYRQSLGQGLEFLIYFQGNSAPDKSGLPSDRFSAERTGGSVSTLTIQRTQQEDSAVYLCASSLVPNSPLHFGNGTRLTVT.

This clonotype was detected ten times or more. The chain uses TRBV20-1 and TRBJ2-1; D gene uncertain. This CDR3 has 12 residues. V lost 2 bases and J 9 bases, leaving 11 bases between the germline ends. The germline V gene has CDR1 DFQATT and CDR2 SNEGSKA (reference sequence). CDR3 sequence: CSARRTESEQFF. The CDR3 DNA reads TGCAGTGCTAGAAGAACTGAAAGTGAGCAGTTCTTC.

This clonotype was seen a single time. A much larger clonotype is one base distant, so this may be a read error. The rearrangement joins TRBV5-1 to TRBJ2-5, with TRBD2 identical over 8 bases. Germline V CDR1 and CDR2: SGHRS, YFSETQ. The J segment lost 6 bases and the V segment lost 0 bases, leaving 10 bases of the junction unmatched. The CDR3 length is 16 residues. CDR3 sequence reads: CASSLGTPGGKKTQYF. The CDR3 coding sequence is TGCGCCAGCAGCTTGGGGACACCGGGGGGGAAAAAGACCCAGTACTTC.

DNA of the CDR3: TGCAGTGCTAGAGTGGGTTACTATGGCTACACCTTC. This gives the protein CSARVGYYGYTF. This sequence joins TRBV20-1 and TRBJ1-2; no firm D call. The V gene's germline CDR1 is DFQATT and CDR2 SNEGSKA (reference sequence). Between the trimmed V and J ends, which lost 1 base and 3 bases, there was a span of 6 bases. The CDR3 has 12 amino acids.

This clonotype was detected a few times. The chain links TRBV20-1 to TRBJ1-2, with 8 bases matching TRBD1. V shed 6 bases, J shed 8 bases, and the junction held 20 bases outside the gene matches. The germline V gene has CDR1 DFQATT and CDR2 SNEGSKA (reference sequence). CDR3 length: 16 amino acids. Here the CDR3 reads CSAPGQGGTVIKGYTF. For the CDR3, the DNA is TGCAGTGCCCCCGGACAGGGAGGGACGGTTATAAAGGGCTACACCTTC.

This clonotype occurred many times. The chain couples TRBV6-1 to TRBJ2-7, with 8 bases fitting TRBD1. V lost 5 bases and J lost 2; bases outside the gene matches: 8. CDR3 length: 15 residues. The germline V gene encodes CDR1 MNHNS and CDR2 SASEGT. This chain's CDR3 is CASSSRGTGPYEQYV. CDR3 nucleotides: TGTGCCAGCAGTTCCCGCGGGACAGGACCCTACGAGCAGTACGTC.

This clonotype was detected many times. The chain recombines TRBV15 with TRBJ2-1, with D tentatively TRBD1 or TRBD2 (6 bases each). Germline V gene lookup returns CDR1 LNHNV and CDR2 YYDKDF (reference sequence). V lost 1 base to trimming and J lost 5 bases, with 18 bases between them. The CDR3 is 17 residues long. DNA for the CDR3: TGTGCCACCAGCAGAGGCCTGGGGGGCGCCCTGAACAATGAGCAGTTCTTC. Protein sequence: CATSRGLGGALNNEQFF.

This clonotype came up many times. CDR3 DNA sequence: TGTGCCAGCAGCTTGGGGCCAACCTACGAGCAGTACTTC. It yields the protein CASSLGPTYEQYF. The V call is TRBV5-4, the J call TRBJ2-7; D remains unclear. The germline CDR1 and CDR2 sequences are SGHNT and YYREEE (reference sequence). V lost 0 bases and J lost 2, with 6 bases in between. The CDR3 covers 13 residues.

On this clonotype: A read error is possible here, since a much larger clone lies one base away. The genes are TRBV11-2 and TRBJ1-3; D is unclear. Germline CDR1 is SGHAT and CDR2 is FQNNGV. Trimming cost V 3 bases and J 2 bases, with 8 bases left between them. This CDR3 region has 14 residues. CDR3 residues: CASSLGYTGNTIYF. The CDR3 nucleotides read TGTGCCAGCAGCTTGGGTTACACTGGAAACACCATATATTTT.

Comments on this clonotype: The junction departs from the called germline gene at one end, perhaps through a read error. The chain has TRBV18 and TRBJ2-2; D may be TRBD1 (5 bases). CDR3 size: 12 residues. Germline V gene lookup returns CDR1 KGHSH and CDR2 LQKENI. DNA of the CDR3: TGTGCCAGCCCACCACAGGAACGGGAGCTGTTTTTT. This sequence encodes CASPPQERELFF. Combining the CDR3 with reference TRBV18 and TRBJ2-2 gives the whole variable domain NAGVMQNPRHLVRRRGQEARLRCSPMKGHSHVYWYRQLPEEGLKFMVYLQKENIIDESGMPKERFSAEFPKEGPSILRIQQVVRGDSAAYFCASPPQERELFFGEGSRLTVL.

This clonotype has a count of ten or more. The V gene is TRBV7-2, the J gene TRBJ1-4, with 9 bases fitting TRBD1. The CDR3 is 20 residues long. With 4 bases clipped from V and 0 bases from J, the junction kept 15 bases outside the gene matches. The V gene's germline CDR1 is SGHTA and CDR2 FQGNSA. CDR3 amino acids: CASSSLRGQGVGATNEKLFF. The DNA for the CDR3 is TGTGCCAGCAGCTCGCTCCGGGGACAGGGAGTAGGAGCAACTAATGAAAAACTGTTTTTT.

This clonotype was picked up many times. This chain links TRBV20-1 with TRBJ2-7, with a tentative D call TRBD1 (6 bases). The V gene lost 0 bases and the J gene lost 3 bases, with 12 bases spanning the gap. This CDR3 comprises 14 residues. From germline, CDR1 is DFQATT and CDR2 SNEGSKA (reference sequence). CDR3 region: CSAREDRGYYEQYF. The CDR3 DNA reads TGCAGTGCTAGAGAGGATAGGGGGTACTACGAGCAGTACTTC.

This clonotype was detected many times. The chain joins TRBV5-1 to TRBJ2-7; 10 bases line up with TRBD1. Trimming cost V 4 bases and J 6 bases; bases outside gene matches: 7. The germline gives CDR1 SGHRS, CDR2 YFSETQ. The CDR3 runs to 14 residues. The CDR3 is CASSPTGGSFEQYV. CDR3 DNA sequence: TGCGCCAGCAGCCCGACAGGGGGCTCTTTCGAGCAGTACGTC.

In the case of this clonotype: This may come from a read error, since a much larger clone is one base off. The chain employs TRBV3-1 and TRBJ1-1; 9 nucleotides align to TRBD1. The CDR3 sequence is 16 residues long. Germline assignment: CDR1 LGHDT and CDR2 YNNKEL (reference sequence). Trimming removed 7 bases from V and 3 bases from J; junction bases left unmatched: 12. CDR3 residues: CASTLDRGRTDTEAFF. As DNA, the CDR3 is TGTGCCAGCACACTGGACAGGGGAAGGACGGACACTGAAGCTTTCTTT.

This clonotype was seen at least ten times. This sequence joins TRBV2 and TRBJ2-6; D is possibly TRBD1 or TRBD2 (6 bases each). Germline-derived CDR1 and CDR2 are SNHLY and FYNNEI. The CDR3 extends over 18 amino acids. V lost 3 bases and J 0 bases, leaving 15 bases between the germline ends. The chain's CDR3 is CASSEGGGRNSGANVLTF. For the CDR3, the DNA is TGTGCCAGCAGTGAGGGGGGCGGCAGGAACTCTGGGGCCAACGTCCTGACTTTC.

This clonotype was recorded many times. V and J are TRBV7-2 and TRBJ1-4, with D tentatively TRBD1 (5 bases). Germline V gene data show CDR1 as SGHTA and CDR2 as FQGNSA. Trimming stripped 0 bases from V and 8 bases from J, with 13 bases between. CDR3 length: 15 residues. In DNA form, the CDR3 reads TGTGCCAGCAGCTTAGCCGGGACGCGAGGGGAAAAACTGTTTTTT. This sequence encodes CASSLAGTRGEKLFF.

This clonotype has just a few counts. The gene calls are TRBV20-1 and TRBJ1-2; 7 nucleotides line up with TRBD1. This CDR3 is 13 amino acids long. Trimming took 5 bases from V and 4 from J; bases not matched to a gene: 7. Germline-derived CDR1 and CDR2 are DFQATT and SNEGSKA (reference sequence). CDR3 coding DNA: TGCAGTGCTGCCACAGGGGTTGTCTATGGCTACACCTTC. Translated: CSAATGVVYGYTF.

The chain uses TRBV20-1 and TRBJ2-3; TRBD2 matches 14 bases. V shed 5 bases, J shed 3 bases, and the junction held 4 bases outside the gene matches. The CDR3 is 15 residues long. The germline V gene has CDR1 DFQATT and CDR2 SNEGSKA (reference sequence). CDR3 sequence (DNA): TGCAGTGCTCCTAGACTAGCGGGGGGGACAGATACGCAGTATTTT. This encodes CSAPRLAGGTDTQYF.

This clonotype turned up a few times. This chain joins TRBV4-3 and TRBJ1-1, with D possibly being TRBD1 (5 bases). The CDR3 contains 15 residues. Trimming took off 1 base at V and 3 bases at J, with 12 bases between the two ends. Germline V lookup: CDR1 LGHNA, CDR2 YSLEER. The CDR3 region is CASSQGVEGYTEAFF. CDR3 sequence (DNA): TGCGCCAGCAGCCAAGGGGTCGAGGGGTACACTGAAGCTTTCTTT.

The sample holds many counts of this clonotype. The chain is built from TRBV7-2 and TRBJ1-1; D gene ambiguous. Between the trimmed V and J ends, which lost 0 bases and 2 bases, there was a span of 7 bases. The CDR3 has 14 residues. Germline CDR1 reads SGHTA; CDR2 reads FQGNSA. The CDR3 loop is CASSLALRNTEAFF. In DNA, the CDR3 is TGTGCCAGCAGCTTAGCGCTTAGAAACACTGAAGCTTTCTTT.

The chain combines TRBV20-1 with TRBJ2-1, with TRBD1 matching 7 bases. Trimming took 5 bases from V and 0 from J; bases not matched to a gene: 4. Per the germline V gene, CDR1 is DFQATT and CDR2 is SNEGSKA (reference sequence). The CDR3 extends over 14 amino acids. DNA for the CDR3: TGCAGTGCTCTTGGGACAGACTCCTACAATGAGCAGTTCTTC. It codes for CSALGTDSYNEQFF.

In this sample, this clonotype turned up many times. The chain couples TRBV12-3 or TRBV12-4 to TRBJ1-5; 7 bases align to TRBD1. The CDR3 covers 16 residues. Trimming removed 5 bases from V and 9 bases from J; junction bases left unmatched: 16. The CDR3 bases are TGTGCCAGCAGTACTAGTAGACGGTTAGCAGGGGGGCCCCAGCATTTT. Its protein product is CASSTSRRLAGGPQHF.

This clonotype was seen ten or more times. This chain uses TRBV28 with TRBJ2-7, with no clear D. Germline CDR1 reads MDHEN; CDR2 reads SYDVKM. Trimming removed 1 base from V and 2 bases from J, with 12 bases in between. The CDR3 sequence is 15 residues long. The CDR3 nucleotides read TGTGCCAGCAGTTTATCTGCCGGCAGCGCCTACGAGCAGTACGTC. It codes for CASSLSAGSAYEQYV.

The V call is TRBV20-1, the J call TRBJ2-5, with D possibly called TRBD1 or TRBD2 (5 bases each). V gave up 3 bases and J gave up 5 bases, with 16 bases separating them. This CDR3 contains 14 residues. CDR1 is DFQATT, CDR2 SNEGSKA, per germline (reference sequence). The CDR3: CSARKGLAMETQYF. The CDR3 bases are TGCAGTGCTAGGAAGGGGCTAGCCATGGAGACCCAGTACTTC.

This clonotype was recorded at least ten times. V and J are TRBV7-3 and TRBJ2-1; 9 positions match TRBD2. The CDR3 runs to 13 residues. V lost 5 bases and J lost 15; bases outside the gene matches: 11. The germline gives CDR1 SGHTA, CDR2 FQGTGA. CDR3 DNA: TGTGCCAGCAGCCAAGGCCTAGCGGGGCATGCGTTCTTC. Protein sequence: CASSQGLAGHAFF.

The chain uses TRBV10-3 and TRBJ1-1; perhaps TRBD1 as D (6 bases). This CDR3 is built from 16 residues. Germline V gene lookup returns CDR1 ENHRY and CDR2 SYGVKD. V lost 5 bases and J lost 1, with 17 bases in between. In DNA form, the CDR3 reads TGTGCCATCAGTTCAGGTCAGGGGCGCGGGAACACTGAAGCTTTCTTT. Translation: CAISSGQGRGNTEAFF.

The table lists this clonotype with many counts. The chain is built from TRBV7-6 and TRBJ2-3, with D unclear. The CDR3 length is 14 residues. V lost 3 bases and J 0 bases, leaving 7 bases between the germline ends. Germline lookup yields CDR1 SGHVS and CDR2 FNYEAQ. The DNA of the CDR3 is TGTGCCAGCAGCTTGCCAACTAGCACAGATACGCAGTATTTT. It yields the protein CASSLPTSTDTQYF. Full variable domain (outside the CDR3, taken from reference TRBV7-6 and TRBJ2-3): GAGVSQSPRYKVTKRGQDVALRCDPISGHVSLYWYRQALGQGPEFLTYFNYEAQQDKSGLPNDRFSAERPEGSISTLTIQRTEQRDSAMYRCASSLPTSTDTQYFGPGTRLTVL.